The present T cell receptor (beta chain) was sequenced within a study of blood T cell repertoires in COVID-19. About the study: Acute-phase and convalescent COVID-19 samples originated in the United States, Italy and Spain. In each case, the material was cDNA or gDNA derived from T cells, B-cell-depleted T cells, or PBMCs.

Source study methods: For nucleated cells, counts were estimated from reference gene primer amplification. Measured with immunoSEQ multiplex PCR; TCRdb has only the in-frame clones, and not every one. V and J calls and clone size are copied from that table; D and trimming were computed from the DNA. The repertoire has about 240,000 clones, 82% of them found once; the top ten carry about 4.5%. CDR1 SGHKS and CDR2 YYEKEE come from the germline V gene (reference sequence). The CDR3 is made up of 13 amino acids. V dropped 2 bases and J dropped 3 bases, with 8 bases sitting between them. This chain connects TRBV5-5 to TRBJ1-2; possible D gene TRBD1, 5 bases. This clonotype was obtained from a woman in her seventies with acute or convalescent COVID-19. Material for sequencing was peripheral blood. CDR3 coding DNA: TGTGCCAGCAGCTTATCAGGGTACTATGGCTACACCTTC. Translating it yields CASSLSGYYGYTF.